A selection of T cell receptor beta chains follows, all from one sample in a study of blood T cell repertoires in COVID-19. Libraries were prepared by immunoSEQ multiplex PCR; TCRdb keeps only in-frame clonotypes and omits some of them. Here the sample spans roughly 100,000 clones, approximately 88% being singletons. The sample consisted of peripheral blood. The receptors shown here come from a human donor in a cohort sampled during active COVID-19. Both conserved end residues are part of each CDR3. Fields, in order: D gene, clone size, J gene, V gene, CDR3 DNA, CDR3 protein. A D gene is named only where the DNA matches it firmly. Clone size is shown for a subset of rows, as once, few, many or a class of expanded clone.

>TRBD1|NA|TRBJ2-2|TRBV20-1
TGCAGTGCTAGTTGGGGACAGGTCGGGGAGCTGTTTTTT
CSASWGQVGELFF
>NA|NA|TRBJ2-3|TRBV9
TGTGCCAGCAGCGCCTCAGGGAAGCCAGATACGCAGTATTTT
CASSASGKPDTQYF
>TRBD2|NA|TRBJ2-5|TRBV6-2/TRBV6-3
TGTGCCAGCAGCCCGAGGGTAGCGGGGGTTTACAAGGAGACCCAGTACTTC
CASSPRVAGVYKETQYF
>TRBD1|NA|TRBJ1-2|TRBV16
TGTGCCAGCAGCCAATCGACAGGGACATCTGGCTACACCTTC
CASSQSTGTSGYTF
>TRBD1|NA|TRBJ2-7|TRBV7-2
TGTGCCAGCAGCGCTAGGACAGGCCAGCGGTACTTC
CASSARTGQRYF
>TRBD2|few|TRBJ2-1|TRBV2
TGTGCCAGCAGGGATAGCGGGGACCACAATGAGCAGTTCTTC
CASRDSGDHNEQFF
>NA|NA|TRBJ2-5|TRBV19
TGTGCCAGTAGTATAGGACCGGGGAGAGAGACCCAGTACTTC
CASSIGPGRETQYF
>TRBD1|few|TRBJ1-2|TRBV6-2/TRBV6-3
TGTGCCAGCAGTTCTCCCGGGACAGGGGTCGGCTACACCTTC
CASSSPGTGVGYTF
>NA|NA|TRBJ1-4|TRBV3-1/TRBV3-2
TGTGCCAGCAGCCAAGGAAGCGGGTCAGTTAATGAAAAACTGTTTTTT
CASSQGSGSVNEKLFF
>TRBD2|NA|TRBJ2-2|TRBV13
TGTGCCAGCAACTTAGCGGGGGGGAACACCGGGGAGCTGTTTTTT
CASNLAGGNTGELFF
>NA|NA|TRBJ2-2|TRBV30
TGTGCCTGGAGTGTCGGGGGCACCGGGGAGCTGTTTTTT
CAWSVGGTGELFF
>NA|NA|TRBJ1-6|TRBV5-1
TGCGCCAGCAGCTTGACAGCATTCTATAATTCACCCCTCCACTTT
CASSLTAFYNSPLHF
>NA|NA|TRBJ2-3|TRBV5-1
TGCGCCAGCAGCCGCGGGACAGCTAGCACAGATACGCAGTATTTT
CASSRGTASTDTQYF
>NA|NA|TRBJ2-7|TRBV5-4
TGTGCCAGCAGCCGGGGACTGACATACGAGCAGTACTTC
CASSRGLTYEQYF
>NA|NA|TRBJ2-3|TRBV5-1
TGCGCCAGCAGCTTGGCACAAATGCCCCCCACAGATACGCAGTATTTT
CASSLAQMPPTDTQYF
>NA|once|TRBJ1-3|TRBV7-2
TGTGCCAGCAGCCCCCAGCCTGGGCACTCTGGAAACACCATATATTTT
CASSPQPGHSGNTIYF
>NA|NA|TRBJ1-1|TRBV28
TGTGCCAGCAGCCTCAGGGTGAACACTGAAGCTTTCTTT
CASSLRVNTEAFF
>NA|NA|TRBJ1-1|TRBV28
TGTGCCAGCCATAGAACGCCCAACACTGAAGCTTTCTTT
CASHRTPNTEAFF
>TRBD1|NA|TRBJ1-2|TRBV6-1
TGTGCCAGCAGTGTACAGGGGGCGCAATGGAAATATGGCTACACCTTC
CASSVQGAQWKYGYTF
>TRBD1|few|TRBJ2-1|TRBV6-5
TGTGCCAGCTTCACAGGGGGTTATGAGCAGTTCTTC
CASFTGGYEQFF
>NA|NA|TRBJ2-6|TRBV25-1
TGTGCCAGCAGTGCCCTCTCTGGGGCCAACGTCCTGACTTTC
CASSALSGANVLTF
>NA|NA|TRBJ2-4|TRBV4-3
TGCGCCAGCAGCCAAGGCTCGGCAGGGAACAAAAACATTCAGTACTTC
CASSQGSAGNKNIQYF
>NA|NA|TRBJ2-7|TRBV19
TGTGCCAGTAGTATAGAGGGGGCGCGGCGCGAGCAGTACTTC
CASSIEGARREQYF
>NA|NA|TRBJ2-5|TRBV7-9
TGTGCCAGCAGCCAGCGGACGGGCCAAGAGACCCAGTACTTC
CASSQRTGQETQYF
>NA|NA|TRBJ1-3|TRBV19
TGTGCCAGTCGAAAAGCGAGATCTGGAAACACCATATATTTT
CASRKARSGNTIYF
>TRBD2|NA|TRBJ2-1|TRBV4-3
TGCGCCAGCAGCCAGCAGCCACTAGCGGGGGGGGCCAATGAGCAGTTCTTC
CASSQQPLAGGANEQFF
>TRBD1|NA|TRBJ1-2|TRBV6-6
TGTGCCAGCAGTACCGGACAGGGGCGCAAGTACACCTTC
CASSTGQGRKYTF
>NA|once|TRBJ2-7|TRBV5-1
TGCGCCAGCAGCTTGGCCCGGGGGGCGGGGGCCGTCTTCGAGCAGTACTTC
CASSLARGAGAVFEQYF
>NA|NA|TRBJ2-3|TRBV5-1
TGCGCCAGCACCACTGGAGGGGTCTTGGCAGATACGCAGTATTTT
CASTTGGVLADTQYF
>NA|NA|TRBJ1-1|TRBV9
TGTGCCAGCAGCGTAGACGGGTTTCTCGGGACTGAAGCTTTCTTT
CASSVDGFLGTEAFF
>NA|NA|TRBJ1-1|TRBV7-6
TGTGCCAGCAGCTTAGCTGGAGTGCGGACTGAAGCTTTCTTT
CASSLAGVRTEAFF
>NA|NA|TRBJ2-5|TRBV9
TGTGCCAGCAGCTACAGGGGAGGAGAGACCCAGTACTTC
CASSYRGGETQYF
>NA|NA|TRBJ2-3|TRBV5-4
TGTGCCAGCAGCTTTTCCGGGGAGGATACGCAGTATTTT
CASSFSGEDTQYF
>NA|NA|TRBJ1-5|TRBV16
TGTGCCAGCAGCCCCCCCGTAGATCAGCCCCAGCATTTT
CASSPPVDQPQHF
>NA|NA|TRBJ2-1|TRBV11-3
TGTGCCAGCAGTCAGGGGAGCTCTCCCGGGAAGGAGCAGTTCTTC
CASSQGSSPGKEQFF
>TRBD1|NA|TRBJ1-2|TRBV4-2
TGTGCCAGCAGCCACCCACAGGGGGGGTACTATGGCTACACCTTC
CASSHPQGGYYGYTF
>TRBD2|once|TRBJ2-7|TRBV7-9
TGTGCCAGCAGCTTAGAGGGCAGGGAGGGCGAGCAGTACTTC
CASSLEGREGEQYF
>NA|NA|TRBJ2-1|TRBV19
TGTGCCAGTAGTACAATGAGCTCCTACAATGAGCAGTTCTTC
CASSTMSSYNEQFF
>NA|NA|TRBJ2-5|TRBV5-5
TGTGCCAGCAGTGGGACTCGAGAGACCCAGTACTTC
CASSGTRETQYF
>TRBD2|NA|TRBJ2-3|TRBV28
TGTGCCAGCAGTTTACCTTGGCGACTAGCGGGGGGGCGAGGCACAGATACGCAGTATTTT
CASSLPWRLAGGRGTDTQYF
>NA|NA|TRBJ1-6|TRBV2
TGTGCCAGCAGGAGGAGGGATTTAAATTCACCCCTCCACTTT
CASRRRDLNSPLHF
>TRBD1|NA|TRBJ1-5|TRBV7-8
TGTGCCAGCAGCTTAGTATGGGGACAGGGCTTTCAGCCCCAGCATTTT
CASSLVWGQGFQPQHF
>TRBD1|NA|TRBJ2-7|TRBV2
TGTGCCAGCACTAGTACAGGGGGAATTCGCGAGCAGTACTTC
CASTSTGGIREQYF
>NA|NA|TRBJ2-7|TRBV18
TGTGCCAGCTCACCCCTGGGGGGGCCGGACTACGAGCAGTACTTC
CASSPLGGPDYEQYF
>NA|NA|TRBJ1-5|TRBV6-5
TGTGCCAGCAGAACGGGGTATAGCAATCAGCCCCAGCATTTT
CASRTGYSNQPQHF
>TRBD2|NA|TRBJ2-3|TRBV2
TGTGCCAGCAGGGACCCCGGACTAGCGGGGGTAGTGGGGACAGATACGCAGTATTTT
CASRDPGLAGVVGTDTQYF
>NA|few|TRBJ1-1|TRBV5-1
TGCGCCAGCACCCTGGGAGGGCAGGGTACTGAAGCTTTCTTT
CASTLGGQGTEAFF
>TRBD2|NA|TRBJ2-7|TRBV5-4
TGTGCCAGCAGCTCAAATAGCGGGGGATTCTACGAGCAGTACTTC
CASSSNSGGFYEQYF
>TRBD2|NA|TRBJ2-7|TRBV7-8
TGTGCCAGCAGCCCCACCCAGCGGGGTAGCTCCTACGAGCAGTACTTC
CASSPTQRGSSYEQYF
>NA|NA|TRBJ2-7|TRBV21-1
TGTGCCAGCAGCAAAAATGAGGCCGTAGGATGTGACGAGCAGTACTTC
CASSKNEAVGCDEQYF
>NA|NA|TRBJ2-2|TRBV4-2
TGTGCCAGCAGCCAAGATCTAGCGTCGACCGGGGAGCTGTTTTTT
CASSQDLASTGELFF
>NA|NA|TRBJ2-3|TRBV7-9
TGTGCCAGCAGCTTAATCTCCGGGGGGCCGGTAGATACGCAGTATTTT
CASSLISGGPVDTQYF
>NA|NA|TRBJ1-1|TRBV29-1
TGCAGCGTTGACCCGACGACAGGATCAGCTTTCTTT
CSVDPTTGSAFF
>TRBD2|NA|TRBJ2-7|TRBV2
TGTGCCAGCAGTACGCAGCGGGGGGGAATCTACGAGCAGTACTTC
CASSTQRGGIYEQYF
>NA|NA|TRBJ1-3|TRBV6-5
TGTGCCAGCAGACAGTCCTCTGGAAACACCATATATTTT
CASRQSSGNTIYF
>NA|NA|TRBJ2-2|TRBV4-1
TGCGCCAGCAGCCTGCGCGGTGGGAACACCGGGGAGCTGTTTTTT
CASSLRGGNTGELFF
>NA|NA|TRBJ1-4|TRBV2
TGTGCCAGCAGTCCGAGTGCTAATGAAAAACTGTTTTTT
CASSPSANEKLFF
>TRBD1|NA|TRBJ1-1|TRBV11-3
TGTGCCAGCAGCAATAACAGGGGGCTAAACACTGAAGCTTTCTTT
CASSNNRGLNTEAFF
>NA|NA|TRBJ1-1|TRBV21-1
TGTGCCAGCAGCAAAGAGGACAGGGGACGGATGAACACTGAAGCTTTCTTT
CASSKEDRGRMNTEAFF
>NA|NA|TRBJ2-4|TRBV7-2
TGTGCCAGCGGCTTAGACGACAGAAACATTCAGTACTTC
CASGLDDRNIQYF